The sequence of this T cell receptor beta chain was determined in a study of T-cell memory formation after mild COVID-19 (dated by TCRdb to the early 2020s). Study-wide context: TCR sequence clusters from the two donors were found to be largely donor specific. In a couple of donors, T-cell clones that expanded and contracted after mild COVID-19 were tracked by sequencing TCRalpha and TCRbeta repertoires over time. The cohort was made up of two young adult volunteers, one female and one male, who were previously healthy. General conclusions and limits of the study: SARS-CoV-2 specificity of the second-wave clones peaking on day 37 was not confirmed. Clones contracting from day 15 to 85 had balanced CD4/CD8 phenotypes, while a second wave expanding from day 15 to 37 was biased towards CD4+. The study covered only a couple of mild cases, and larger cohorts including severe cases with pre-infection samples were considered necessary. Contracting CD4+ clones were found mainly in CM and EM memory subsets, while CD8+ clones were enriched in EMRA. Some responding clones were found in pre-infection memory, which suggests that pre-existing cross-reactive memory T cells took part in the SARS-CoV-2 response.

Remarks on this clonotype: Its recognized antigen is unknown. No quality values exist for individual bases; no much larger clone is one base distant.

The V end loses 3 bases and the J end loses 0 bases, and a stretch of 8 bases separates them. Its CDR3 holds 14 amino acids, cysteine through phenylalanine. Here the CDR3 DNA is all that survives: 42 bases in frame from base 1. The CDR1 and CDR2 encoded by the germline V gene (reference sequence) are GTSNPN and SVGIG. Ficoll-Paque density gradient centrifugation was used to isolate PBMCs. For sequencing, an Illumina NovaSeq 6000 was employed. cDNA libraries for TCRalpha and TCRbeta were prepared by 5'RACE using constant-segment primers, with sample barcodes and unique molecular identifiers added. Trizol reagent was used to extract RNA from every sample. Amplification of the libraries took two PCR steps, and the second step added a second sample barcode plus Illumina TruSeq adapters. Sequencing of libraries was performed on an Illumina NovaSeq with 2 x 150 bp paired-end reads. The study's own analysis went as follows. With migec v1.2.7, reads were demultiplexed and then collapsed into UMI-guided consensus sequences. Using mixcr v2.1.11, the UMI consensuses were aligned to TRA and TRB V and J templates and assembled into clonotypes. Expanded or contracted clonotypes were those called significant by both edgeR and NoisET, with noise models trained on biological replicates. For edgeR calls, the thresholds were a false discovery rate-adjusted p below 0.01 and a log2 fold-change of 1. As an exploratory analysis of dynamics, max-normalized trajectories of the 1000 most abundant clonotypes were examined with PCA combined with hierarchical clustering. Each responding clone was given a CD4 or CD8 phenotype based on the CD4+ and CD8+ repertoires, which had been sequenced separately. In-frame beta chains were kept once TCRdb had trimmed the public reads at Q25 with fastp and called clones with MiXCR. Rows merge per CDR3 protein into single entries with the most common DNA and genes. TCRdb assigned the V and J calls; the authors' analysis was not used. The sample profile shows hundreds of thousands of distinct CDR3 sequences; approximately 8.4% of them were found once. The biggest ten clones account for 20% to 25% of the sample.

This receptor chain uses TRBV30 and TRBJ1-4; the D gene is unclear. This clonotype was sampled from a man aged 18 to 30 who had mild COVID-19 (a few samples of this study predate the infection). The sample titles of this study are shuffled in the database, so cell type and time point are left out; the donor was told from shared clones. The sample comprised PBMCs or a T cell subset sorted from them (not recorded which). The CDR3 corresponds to CAWRPGATNEKLFF. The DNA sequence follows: TGTGCCTGGAGGCCGGGAGCAACTAATGAAAAACTGTTTTTT. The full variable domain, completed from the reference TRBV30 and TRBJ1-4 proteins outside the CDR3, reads SQTIHQWPATLVQPVGSPLSLECTVEGTSNPNLYWYRQAAGRGLQLLFYSVGIGQISSEVPQNLSASRPQDRQFILSSKKLLLSDSGFYLCAWRPGATNEKLFFGSGTQLSVL.